This TCR beta chain was profiled in a study of CD8+ T cells in alopecia areata. In the study overall: Twice a day, 5 to 10 mg of oral tofacitinib was administered to treated patients. Treatment with tofacitinib (6 to 18 months) was followed by 6 months off drug.

TCR sequencing used cDNA made by reverse transcription of extracted RNA. The repertoire was sequenced with immunoSEQ multiplex PCR; TCRdb's copy has only in-frame clones and lacks some. The profile shows about 150,000 clones, roughly 50% of them singletons. The receptor comes from a human donor with alopecia areata. The sequenced material came from CD4+ T cells sorted from blood.

Here the CDR3 DNA reads TGTGCCAGCAGCTATCCCCCGGGACAGGGGCCCCGGGAGCTGTTTTTT. It is translated as CASSYPPGQGPRELFF. This rearrangement joins TRBV28 to TRBJ2-2; TRBD1 aligns across 10 bases. This CDR3 region has 16 residues. Germline trimming cut 6 bases from V and 9 bases from J; bases unmatched to any gene: 13. Germline V lookup: CDR1 MDHEN, CDR2 SYDVKM.